These 3 T cell receptor beta chains share one sample of origin, sequenced in a study of T cells in Graves' hyperthyroidism and ophthalmopathy (dated by TCRdb to the late 2010s). Library preparation used multiplex PCR. Sequencing was performed on an Illumina HiSeq 2000. Amplification of TCR beta CDR3 regions was carried out from RNA transcripts. A first-round RT-PCR of the TCR CDR3 used the HTBI primer set with the Qiagen OneStep RT-PCR kit. TCRdb reran the public reads through fastp at Q25 and MiXCR, keeping productive beta chains. Duplicate CDR3 protein sequences are folded into a single record with the most common DNA and genes. This sample holds some 500,000 distinct CDR3 sequences; around an eighth were observed only once. Of the sample, about 17% is held by the ten largest clones. Sequencing was carried out using blood. These receptors originate from a woman between 18 and 30 years old with Graves' hyperthyroidism.

The J gene is TRBJ2-1, the V gene TRBV27, with D hard to call. V lost 2 bases and J lost 3, with 8 bases in between. The CDR3 totals 14 residues. Germline V gene data show CDR1 as MNHEY and CDR2 as SMNVEV (reference sequence). CDR3 nucleotides: TGTGCCAGCAGTTTAAGTCCGGGCTACAATGAGCAGTTCTTC. Its protein is CASSLSPGYNEQFF.

This clonotype was seen at least ten times. The chain uses TRBV2 and TRBJ2-1; TRBD2 matches at 9 bases. This CDR3 is 15 amino acids long. Germline V CDR1 and CDR2: SNHLY, FYNNEI. V was pared by 4 bases and J by 4 bases, with 5 bases of the junction left unmatched. The CDR3 loop is CASSGREGRYNEQFF. In DNA, the CDR3 is TGTGCCAGCAGTGGGCGGGAGGGGCGGTACAATGAGCAGTTCTTC.

This clonotype occurred many times. The chain recombines TRBV20-1 with TRBJ2-5, with D perhaps matching TRBD1 (7 bases). The CDR3 sequence is 16 residues long. The V gene's germline CDR1 is DFQATT and CDR2 SNEGSKA (reference sequence). The V gene lost 3 bases and the J gene lost 2 bases, with 19 bases spanning the gap. CDR3 loop: CSASTSEGQKQETQYF. The CDR3 nucleotides are TGCAGTGCTAGCACATCGGAGGGACAGAAGCAAGAGACCCAGTACTTC.